One and the same sample provided the 23 T cell receptor beta chains below, sequenced in a study of technical replicates of blood from a handful of donors. The repertoire was sequenced with immunoSEQ multiplex PCR; TCRdb's copy has only in-frame clones and lacks some. This repertoire shows fewer than 45,000 clones, around 96% found once; its top ten account for 0.37%. The sample taken for sequencing was T cells isolated from PBMCs. These receptor sequences come from a human donor in good health.

Only one count was recorded for this clone. The chain uses TRBV2 and TRBJ2-2, with a possible D match to TRBD1 (6 bases). CDR3 length: 14 residues. Germline V lookup: CDR1 SNHLY, CDR2 FYNNEI. Trimming stripped 3 bases from V and 6 bases from J, with 11 bases between. CDR3 nucleotides: TGTGCCAGCAGTGATTGGGGGCTGGCCGGGGAGCTGTTTTTT. Translation: CASSDWGLAGELFF.

The V and J genes are TRBV5-1 and TRBJ2-7; a weak D match, TRBD1 (5 bases). Germline loops: CDR1 SGHRS, CDR2 YFSETQ. This CDR3 region has 15 residues. The V end was cut by 4 bases, the J end by 2 bases, with 16 bases between. CDR3 sequence reads: CASSPDSRPTYEQYF. DNA of the CDR3: TGCGCCAGCAGCCCCGACAGTAGGCCTACCTACGAGCAGTACTTC.

The chain is built from TRBV6-5 and TRBJ2-2, with D possibly being TRBD1 (6 bases). Trimming shortened V by 4 bases and J by 2 bases, and 11 bases separated the two germline ends. Germline CDR1 reads MNHEY; CDR2 reads SVGAGI. This CDR3 region has 15 residues. The DNA of the CDR3 is TGTGCCAGCAGTTCAACAGGGCGCAACACCGGGGAGCTGTTTTTT. Protein: CASSSTGRNTGELFF.

The chain links TRBV19 to TRBJ1-2, with 10 bases matching TRBD1. The trim removed 6 bases at V and 4 bases at J, leaving 5 bases unmatched. There are 14 residues in the CDR3. Per the germline V gene, CDR1 is LNHDA and CDR2 is SQIVND (reference sequence). Here the CDR3 reads CASSMGQGFYGYTF. The CDR3 DNA follows: TGTGCCAGTAGCATGGGACAGGGGTTCTATGGCTACACCTTC.

The gene calls are TRBV6-5 and TRBJ1-1; perhaps TRBD1 as D (6 bases). Germline V gene sequence: CDR1 MNHEY, CDR2 SVGAGI. Trimming shortened V by 2 bases and J by 1 base, and 8 bases separated the two germline ends. The CDR3 length is 14 residues. CDR3 loop: CASSYQGWNTEAFF. In DNA, the CDR3 is TGTGCCAGCAGTTACCAGGGGTGGAACACTGAAGCTTTCTTT.

This clone has more than one count but fewer than ten. The chain links TRBV6-5 to TRBJ2-2; D unclear. Germline CDR1 is MNHEY and CDR2 is SVGAGI. The CDR3 runs to 14 residues. V was trimmed by 8 bases and J by 2 bases, leaving 12 bases between them. CDR3 protein: CASFHLSNTGELFF. The CDR3 DNA reads TGTGCCAGCTTTCACTTATCTAACACCGGGGAGCTGTTTTTT.

V and J are TRBV19 and TRBJ1-2; D unresolved. The CDR3 has 14 residues. Trimming removed 2 bases at V and 0 bases at J, with 7 bases between. CDR1 LNHDA and CDR2 SQIVND come from the germline V gene (reference sequence). CDR3 coding DNA: TGTGCCAGTAGTATACAGGCGTCTAACTATGGCTACACCTTC. This sequence encodes CASSIQASNYGYTF.

In this sample, this clone turned up once. V gene TRBV28 combines with J gene TRBJ2-7; 7 nucleotides match TRBD1. The V segment lost 3 bases and the J segment 2 bases; nucleotides outside the gene matches: 4. The CDR3 length is 14 residues. Per the germline V gene, CDR1 is MDHEN and CDR2 is SYDVKM. The CDR3 loop is CASSFEGQTYEQYF. The CDR3 DNA reads TGTGCCAGCAGTTTTGAGGGACAGACCTACGAGCAGTACTTC.

The rearrangement links TRBV14 to TRBJ2-1, with 9 bases lining up with TRBD2. V shed 1 base, J shed 6 bases, and the junction held 7 bases outside the gene matches. Germline assignment: CDR1 SGHDN and CDR2 FVKESK. The CDR3 loop spans 16 amino acids. CDR3 amino acids: CASSQGFSGSINEQFF. In DNA, the CDR3 is TGTGCCAGCAGCCAAGGCTTTAGCGGGAGTATCAATGAGCAGTTCTTC.

This sequence joins TRBV10-1 and TRBJ2-7; D gene unclear. The germline V gene encodes CDR1 WNHNN and CDR2 SYGVQD (reference sequence). The CDR3 extends over 12 amino acids. The germline V and J ends were trimmed by 0 bases and 4 bases, with 4 bases remaining between them. The CDR3 DNA sequence: TGCGCCAGCAGTGAGTCCGGGTACGAGCAGTACTTC. Amino acid sequence: CASSESGYEQYF.

The chain carries TRBV5-4 and TRBJ2-7, with D maybe TRBD1 (5 bases). Per the germline V gene, CDR1 is SGHNT and CDR2 is YYREEE (reference sequence). The V and J ends lost 1 base and 2 bases respectively, with 13 bases between them. The CDR3 sequence is 15 residues long. CDR3 sequence reads: CASSLSAGPAYEQYF. Here the CDR3 DNA reads TGTGCCAGCAGCTTGAGCGCAGGGCCGGCCTACGAGCAGTACTTC.

This chain joins TRBV7-3 and TRBJ2-2, with 7 bases identical to TRBD2. V lost 4 bases to trimming and J lost 2 bases; unmatched junction nucleotides: 7. This CDR3 is 16 amino acids long. Germline V gene sequence: CDR1 SGHTA, CDR2 FQGTGA. The CDR3 DNA reads TGTGCCAGCAGCTCATTCCCGGGACTAAACACCGGGGAGCTGTTTTTT. Protein sequence: CASSSFPGLNTGELFF.

The genes are TRBV5-6 and TRBJ2-7; 10 bases line up with TRBD2. Trimming cost V 6 bases and J 0 bases; bases outside gene matches: 6. CDR1 SGHDT and CDR2 YYEEEE come from the germline V gene. The CDR3 runs 15 residues. The CDR3 DNA is TGTGCCAGCACCTCAAGCGGGAGGGGCTCCTACGAGCAGTACTTC. Translation gives CASTSSGRGSYEQYF. Looking up the rest from reference TRBV5-6 and TRBJ2-7 gives the full variable domain: DAGVTQSPTHLIKTRGQQVTLRCSPKSGHDTVSWYQQALGQGPQFIFQYYEEEERQRGNFPDRFSGHQFPNYSSELNVNALLLGDSALYLCASTSSGRGSYEQYFGPGTRLTVT.

The rearrangement joins TRBV7-8 to TRBJ1-3, with 8 positions matching TRBD1. V trimming: 4 bases; J trimming: 4 bases; junction bases outside the gene matches: 6. Germline V gene data show CDR1 as SGHVS and CDR2 as FQNEAQ. The CDR3 totals 15 residues. CDR3: CASSWGTGTGNTIYF. The CDR3 coding sequence is TGTGCCAGCAGCTGGGGGACAGGCACGGGAAACACCATATATTTT. Based on the CDR3 plus reference TRBV7-8 and TRBJ1-3, the full variable domain is GAGVSQSPRYKVAKRGQDVALRCDPISGHVSLFWYQQALGQGPEFLTYFQNEAQLDKSGLPSDRFFAERPEGSVSTLKIQRTQQEDSAVYLCASSWGTGTGNTIYFGEGSWLTVV.

The chain couples TRBV2 to TRBJ2-1; D might be TRBD2 (6 bases). V lost 4 bases, J lost 5 bases, and 15 bases lay in between. From germline, CDR1 is SNHLY and CDR2 FYNNEI. The CDR3 runs to 15 residues. The chain's CDR3 is CASSVSQRANNEQFF. CDR3 DNA: TGTGCCAGCAGTGTTTCCCAGCGGGCTAACAATGAGCAGTTCTTC.

The chain is built from TRBV7-9 and TRBJ2-2; the match to TRBD1 covers 7 bases. Looked up from germline, CDR1 is SEHNR and CDR2 is FQNEAQ (reference sequence). V was pared by 5 bases and J by 3 bases, with 18 bases of the junction left unmatched. This CDR3 contains 19 residues. The CDR3 protein is CASSHRPTGSKEDTGELFF. Written as DNA, the CDR3 is TGTGCCAGCAGCCATCGACCGACAGGGAGTAAGGAGGACACCGGGGAGCTGTTTTTT.

This sequence joins TRBV7-8 and TRBJ1-1; D is uncertain. V dropped 6 bases and J dropped 7 bases, with 9 bases sitting between them. The CDR3 consists of 11 residues. Germline lookup yields CDR1 SGHVS and CDR2 FQNEAQ. This CDR3 reads CASRRIGEAFF. For the CDR3, the DNA is TGTGCCAGCAGGAGAATCGGTGAAGCTTTCTTT.

This chain links TRBV7-3 with TRBJ1-3; tentatively, D is TRBD1 (5 bases). The CDR3 totals 18 residues. Per the germline V gene, CDR1 is SGHTA and CDR2 is FQGTGA. Trimming left V 5 bases short and J 6 bases short, with 26 bases between. CDR3 residues: CASSPQPPRRDGANTIYF. The CDR3, as DNA: TGTGCCAGCAGCCCTCAGCCCCCGCGGAGGGACGGTGCAAACACCATATATTTT.

This chain links TRBV2 with TRBJ2-7; no definite D call. This CDR3 has 13 amino acids. Trimming stripped 8 bases from V and 2 bases from J, with 13 bases between. Germline V CDR1 and CDR2: SNHLY, FYNNEI. CDR3 DNA: TGTGCCAGCTACGGTACCCCGGCCTACGAGCAGTACTTC. Protein: CASYGTPAYEQYF.

This chain joins TRBV7-9 and TRBJ2-2; D is perhaps TRBD2 (5 bases). V gave up 9 bases and J gave up 4 bases, with 12 bases separating them. Germline values: CDR1 SEHNR, CDR2 FQNEAQ (reference sequence). The CDR3 loop spans 13 amino acids. The CDR3 spells CASERLSTGELFF. Here the CDR3 DNA reads TGTGCCAGTGAGCGGCTGAGCACCGGGGAGCTGTTTTTT.

The chain employs TRBV29-1 and TRBJ1-1, with D maybe TRBD1 (5 bases). The CDR3 loop spans 12 amino acids. Germline V gene data show CDR1 as SQVTM and CDR2 as ANQGSEA. Trimming stripped 6 bases from V and 1 base from J, with 9 bases between. In nucleotides, the CDR3 is TGCAGCGTCGACAGTTCGAACACTGAAGCTTTCTTT. Translating it yields CSVDSSNTEAFF.

This sequence joins TRBV28 and TRBJ2-1, with D tentatively TRBD2 (6 bases). This CDR3 spans 18 amino acids. Looked up from germline, CDR1 is MDHEN and CDR2 is SYDVKM. Trimming removed 3 bases at V and 0 bases at J, with 18 bases between. The DNA for the CDR3 is TGTGCCAGCAGTTTCCCCAAAAGCGGGTCTATCTCCTACAATGAGCAGTTCTTC. This codes for CASSFPKSGSISYNEQFF.

The rearrangement uses TRBV6-6 and TRBJ2-7; D unresolved. CDR3 size: 13 residues. Germline V gene lookup returns CDR1 MNHNY and CDR2 SVGAGI (reference sequence). Trimming took 2 bases from V and 7 from J, leaving 12 bases between them. The CDR3: CASSYPGSVEQYF. In DNA form, the CDR3 reads TGTGCCAGCAGTTACCCCGGGTCAGTGGAGCAGTACTTC.